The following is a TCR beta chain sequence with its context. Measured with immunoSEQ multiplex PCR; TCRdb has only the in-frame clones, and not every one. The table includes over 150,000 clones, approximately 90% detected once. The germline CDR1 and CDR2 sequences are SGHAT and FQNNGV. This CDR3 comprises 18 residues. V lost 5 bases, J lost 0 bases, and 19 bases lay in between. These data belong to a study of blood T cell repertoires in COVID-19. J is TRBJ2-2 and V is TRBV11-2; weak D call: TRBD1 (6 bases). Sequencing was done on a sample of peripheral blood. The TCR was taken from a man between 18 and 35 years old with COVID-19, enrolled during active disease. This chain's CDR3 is CASSIPRPGTPNTGELFF. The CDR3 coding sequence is TGTGCCAGCAGCATTCCCAGACCCGGGACACCGAACACCGGGGAGCTGTTTTTT.